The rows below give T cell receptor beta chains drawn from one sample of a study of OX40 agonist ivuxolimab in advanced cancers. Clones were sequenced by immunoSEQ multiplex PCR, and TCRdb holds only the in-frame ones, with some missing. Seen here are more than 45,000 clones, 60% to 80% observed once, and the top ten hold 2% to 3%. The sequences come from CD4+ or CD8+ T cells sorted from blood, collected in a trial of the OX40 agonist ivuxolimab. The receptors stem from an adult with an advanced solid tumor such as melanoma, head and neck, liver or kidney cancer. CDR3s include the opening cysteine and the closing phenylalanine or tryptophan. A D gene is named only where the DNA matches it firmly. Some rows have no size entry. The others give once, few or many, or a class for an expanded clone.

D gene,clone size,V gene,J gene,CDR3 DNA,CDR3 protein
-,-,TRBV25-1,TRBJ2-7,TGTGCCAGTGGGAAAACGACCTACGAGCAGTACTTC,CASGKTTYEQYF
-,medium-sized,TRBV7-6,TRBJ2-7,TGTGCCAGCAGCTCGCGCGAAACCCTCTCCTACGAGCAGTACTTC,CASSSRETLSYEQYF
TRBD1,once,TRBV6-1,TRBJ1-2,TGTGCCAGCAGTGGAAGACGGACAGGGGAGTATGGCTACACCTTC,CASSGRRTGEYGYTF
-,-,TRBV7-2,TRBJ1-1,TGTGCCAGCAGCGTTACAGTCTACACTGAAGCTTTCTTT,CASSVTVYTEAFF
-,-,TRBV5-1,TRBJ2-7,TGCGCCAGCCAATACCGTGTCGGGGGTGGCTCCTACGAGCAGTACTTC,CASQYRVGGGSYEQYF
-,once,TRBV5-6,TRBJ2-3,TGTGCCAGCAGGCCGGGCACAGATACGCAGTATTTT,CASRPGTDTQYF
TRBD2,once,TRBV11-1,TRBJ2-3,TGTGCCAGCAAAGATCTAGCGGGGATTACAGATACGCAGTATTTT,CASKDLAGITDTQYF
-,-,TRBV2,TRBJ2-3,TGTGCCAGCAGTGAAGGGACTAGCACAGATACGCAGTATTTT,CASSEGTSTDTQYF
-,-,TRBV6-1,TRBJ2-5,TGTGCCAGTTCGCGTGGGGGCGGGGAGACCCAGTACTTC,CASSRGGGETQYF
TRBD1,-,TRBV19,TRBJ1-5,TGTGCCAGTAGTATCGGGACAGCGAGCAATCAGCCCCAGCATTTT,CASSIGTASNQPQHF
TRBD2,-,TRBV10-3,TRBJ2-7,TGTGCCACCCGTTGGGGGGAGGGCTCCTACGAGCAGTACTTC,CATRWGEGSYEQYF
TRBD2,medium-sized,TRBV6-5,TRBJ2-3,TGTGCCAGCACCGCGGGACTAGCGGGTAGACCGCAGTATTTT,CASTAGLAGRPQYF
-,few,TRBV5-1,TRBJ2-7,TGCGCCAGCAGGGTCGGGATCAACTACGAGCAGTACTTC,CASRVGINYEQYF
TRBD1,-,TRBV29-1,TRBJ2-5,TGCAGCGTGGCCCCCAGGGGGCTAGAGACCCAGTACTTC,CSVAPRGLETQYF
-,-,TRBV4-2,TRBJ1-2,TGTGCCAGCAGCCAAATTGGCTCCGGGAGCTATGGCTACACCTTC,CASSQIGSGSYGYTF
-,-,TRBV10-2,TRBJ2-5,TGCGCCAGCAGTGAGTTCGGTAGGGAAGAGACCCAGTACTTC,CASSEFGREETQYF
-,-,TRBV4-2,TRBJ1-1,TGTGCCAGCAGCCAAGTCTCGGCAGGTGAAGCTTTCTTT,CASSQVSAGEAFF
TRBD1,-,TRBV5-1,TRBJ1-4,TGCGCCAGCAGCTTGGTAGGGACAGGGAATGAAAAACTGTTTTTT,CASSLVGTGNEKLFF
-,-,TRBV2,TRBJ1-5,TGTGCCAGCAGTGGGACAACCTTTAGCAATCAGCCCCAGCATTTT,CASSGTTFSNQPQHF
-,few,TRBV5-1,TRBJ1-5,TGCGCCAGCAGCTTGGATGGACAGATGAGCAATCAGCCCCAGCATTTT,CASSLDGQMSNQPQHF
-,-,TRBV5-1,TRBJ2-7,TGCGCCAGCAGCCAAACTATGTACGAGCAGTACTTC,CASSQTMYEQYF
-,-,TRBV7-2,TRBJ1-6,TGTGCCAGCAGCTTTATCTCTAATTCACCCCTCCACTTT,CASSFISNSPLHF
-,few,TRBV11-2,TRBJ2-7,TGTGCCAGCAGCTTAGAGGGGGTACACGAGCAGTACTTC,CASSLEGVHEQYF
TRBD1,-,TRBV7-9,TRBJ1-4,TGTGCCAGCAGTTCGGGACAGCCTAATGAAAAACTGTTTTTT,CASSSGQPNEKLFF
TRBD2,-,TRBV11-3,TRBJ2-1,TGTGCCAGCAGCTTCGGGACTAGTTCCGATGAGCAGTTCTTC,CASSFGTSSDEQFF
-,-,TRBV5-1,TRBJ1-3,TGCGCCAGCAGCTGGGAGACAGGCTTCCCCCTCGCTGGAAACACCATATATTTT,CASSWETGFPLAGNTIYF
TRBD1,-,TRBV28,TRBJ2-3,TGTGCCAGCAAACCAGGGGGCGGTACAGATACGCAGTATTTT,CASKPGGGTDTQYF
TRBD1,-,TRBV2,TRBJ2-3,TGTGCCAGCAGCGCAGACAGGGGGCGCAGGGCAGATACGCAGTATTTT,CASSADRGRRADTQYF
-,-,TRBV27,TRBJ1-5,TGTGCCAGCAGTTTCTATCAAGGAGGGTTTCTTCAGCCCCAGCATTTT,CASSFYQGGFLQPQHF
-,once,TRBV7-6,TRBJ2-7,TGTGCCAGCAGCTTAAACAGGGCCTACGAGCAGTACTTC,CASSLNRAYEQYF
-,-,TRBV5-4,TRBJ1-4,TGTGCCAGCAGTTCCATTGGATCCCCCGGAGCTAATGAAAAACTGTTTTTT,CASSSIGSPGANEKLFF
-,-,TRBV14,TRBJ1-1,TGTGCCAGCAGCCAAGTGGGCGGGTGGAACACTGAAGCTTTCTTT,CASSQVGGWNTEAFF
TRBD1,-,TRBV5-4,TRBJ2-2,TGTGCCAGCAGCTTGGGGACAGGGGACACCGGGGAGCTGTTTTTT,CASSLGTGDTGELFF
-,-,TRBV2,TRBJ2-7,TGTGCCAGCGTTGGCGTCCGGGGAAAACCCTACGAGCAGTACTTC,CASVGVRGKPYEQYF
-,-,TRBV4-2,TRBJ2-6,TGTGCCAGCAGCCAAGGGACAGTGGCTGGGGCCAACGTCCTGACTTTC,CASSQGTVAGANVLTF
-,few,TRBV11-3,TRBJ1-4,TGTGCCAGCAGCTCAATCCCCGGAACCCGAACTGAAAAACTGTTTTTT,CASSSIPGTRTEKLFF
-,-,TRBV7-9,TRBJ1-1,TGTGCCAGCCGGAAGACCGAAGGAACTGAAGCTTTCTTT,CASRKTEGTEAFF
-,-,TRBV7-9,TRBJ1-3,TGTGCCAGCAGCTTTTACTCGGAAAACACCATATATTTT,CASSFYSENTIYF
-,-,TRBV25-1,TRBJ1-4,TGTGCCAGCAGTGAATACGGGACATTAGGCAAACTGTTTTTT,CASSEYGTLGKLFF
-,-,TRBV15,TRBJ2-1,TGTGCCACCAGCAGAGGGGGGATTCGCAATGAGCAGTTCTTC,CATSRGGIRNEQFF
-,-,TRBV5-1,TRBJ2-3,TGCGCCAGCAGCTTGCAGGCTAGTAATGTCCCAGATACGCAGTATTTT,CASSLQASNVPDTQYF
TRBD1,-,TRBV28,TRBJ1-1,TGTGCCAGCAGGCCGGGACAGAGGAACACTGAAGCTTTCTTT,CASRPGQRNTEAFF
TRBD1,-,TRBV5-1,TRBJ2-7,TGCGCCAGCAGCCCTGCTGGGACAGGGTTGGAGTACGAGCAGTACTTC,CASSPAGTGLEYEQYF